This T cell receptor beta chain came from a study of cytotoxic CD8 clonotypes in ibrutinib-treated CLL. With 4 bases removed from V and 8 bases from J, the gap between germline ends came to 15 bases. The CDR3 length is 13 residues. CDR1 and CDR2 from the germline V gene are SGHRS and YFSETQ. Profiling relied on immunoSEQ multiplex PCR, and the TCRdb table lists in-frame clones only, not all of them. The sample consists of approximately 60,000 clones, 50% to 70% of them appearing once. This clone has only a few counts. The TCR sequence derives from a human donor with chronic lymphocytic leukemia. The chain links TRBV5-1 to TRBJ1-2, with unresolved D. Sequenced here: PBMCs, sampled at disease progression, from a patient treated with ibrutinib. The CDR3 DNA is TGCGCCAGCAGCCCGGATGGTACGTTAGGCTACACCTTC. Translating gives CASSPDGTLGYTF.